Described below is a single T cell receptor beta chain sequence and its context. The antigen remains undetermined. The data are from a study of PD-1 blockade in classical Hodgkin lymphoma. Study-wide findings and caveats: Before treatment, complete responders showed about the same diversity as newly diagnosed patients. Why repertoires differed is undefined; disease activity or prior therapy possibly contributed. At C4D1, TCR diversity had climbed significantly for CD4+ cells, though not for CD8+ cells.

Here immunoSEQ multiplex PCR was the method, and the copy in TCRdb shows in-frame clones only, minus some. The sample yields 50,000 or so clones, around 87% seen once. Noted time point: cycle 4 day 1 (C4D1), after more than five weeks of nivolumab. Relapses following autologous stem cell transplantation were seen in all patients, with brentuximab vedotin exposure varying. Germline V CDR1 and CDR2: SEHNR, FQNEAQ (reference sequence). This CDR3 is 13 amino acids long. The trim removed 5 bases at V and 7 bases at J, leaving 2 bases unmatched. This sequence originates from a human donor with classical Hodgkin lymphoma. V and J are TRBV7-9 and TRBJ1-4; 9 bases agree with TRBD1. This specimen was peripheral blood mononuclear cells (PBMCs), taken before the fourth cycle of nivolumab. The CDR3 DNA reads TGTGCCAGCAGCCCGGACAGGGGTGAAAAACTGTTTTTT. This sequence encodes CASSPDRGEKLFF.